The 32 T cell receptor beta chains given below trace back to one sample, sequenced in a study of T cells in Graves' hyperthyroidism and ophthalmopathy. Amplification yielded TCR beta CDR3 regions, with RNA transcripts as the source. The study used the HTBI primer set for a first-round RT-PCR of the TCR CDR3. Each CDR3 protein is one row after TCRdb ran MiXCR on the multiplex PCR reads. The table records some 250,000 distinct CDR3 sequences, roughly 15% of them present only once. Source material: blood. All receptors derive from a woman aged 40 to 55 with Graves' hyperthyroidism that later progressed to Graves' ophthalmopathy.

This clonotype was observed at least ten times. V is TRBV12-3 or TRBV12-4 and J is TRBJ2-2; D tentatively fits TRBD1 or TRBD2 (5 bases each). The germline V and J ends were trimmed by 5 bases and 6 bases, with 13 bases remaining between them. The CDR3 extends over 14 amino acids. The CDR3 DNA follows: TGTGCCAGCAGTACGGGGCACAACGCCGGGGAGCTGTTTTTT. Encoded protein: CASSTGHNAGELFF.

In this sample, this clonotype turned up many times. J is TRBJ2-5 and V is TRBV2; TRBD1 aligns across 8 bases. This CDR3 has 13 residues. In germline, CDR1 is SNHLY, CDR2 FYNNEI. J was trimmed by 5 bases and V by 9 bases; bases with no gene match: 8. For the CDR3, the DNA is TGTGCCAGAAGATGGACAGGGCACGAGACCCAGTACTTC. Translated: CARRWTGHETQYF.

V is TRBV14 and J is TRBJ1-1; no reliable D call. The germline V gene has CDR1 SGHDN and CDR2 FVKESK. The V end lost 5 bases, the J end lost 4 bases, and 17 bases lay between the germline ends. This CDR3 is 15 amino acids long. The CDR3 bases are TGTGCCAGCAGCAAAGCCACGGGGATGGGCACTGAAGCTTTCTTT. It translates to CASSKATGMGTEAFF.

This clonotype was counted at least ten times. The chain employs TRBV11-2 and TRBJ2-2; D is perhaps TRBD2 (7 bases). Trimming cost V 2 bases and J 3 bases, with 16 bases left between them. Germline V CDR1 and CDR2: SGHAT, FQNNGV. This CDR3 is 17 amino acids long. Written as DNA, the CDR3 is TGTGCCAGCAGCTTATGGGGGGGCGCTTCGGACACCGGGGAGCTGTTTTTT. It codes for CASSLWGGASDTGELFF.

At least ten counts were recorded for this clonotype. The chain recombines TRBV29-1 with TRBJ2-3, with TRBD2 identical over 8 bases. CDR3 length equals 14 residues. Germline-derived CDR1 and CDR2 are SQVTM and ANQGSEA. Unmatched junction bases numbered 5, after V lost 6 bases and J lost 0 bases. In nucleotides, the CDR3 is TGCAGCGTGGTAGCGGGGTTTAGCACAGATACGCAGTATTTT. It is translated as CSVVAGFSTDTQYF.

This chain connects TRBV20-1 to TRBJ2-1; no definite D call. V lost 6 bases, J lost 6 bases, and 18 bases lay in between. From germline, CDR1 is DFQATT and CDR2 SNEGSKA (reference sequence). The CDR3 length is 14 residues. The CDR3, as DNA: TGCAGTGCCCGATCAGCGCGCCCCCCCAATGAGCAGTTCTTC. Amino acids: CSARSARPPNEQFF.

This clonotype appeared many times. The J gene is TRBJ1-5, the V gene TRBV27; D unclear. Germline V gene lookup returns CDR1 MNHEY and CDR2 SMNVEV (reference sequence). Trimming shortened V by 3 bases and J by 5 bases, and 11 bases separated the two germline ends. The CDR3 covers 14 residues. CDR3 sequence reads: CASSFGGPDQPQHF. The DNA for the CDR3 is TGTGCCAGCAGTTTCGGAGGGCCTGATCAGCCCCAGCATTTT.

The V call is TRBV6-1, the J call TRBJ1-2; the match to TRBD1 covers 7 bases. The germline CDR1 and CDR2 sequences are MNHNS and SASEGT. The CDR3 runs to 13 residues. Unmatched junction bases numbered 3, after V lost 8 bases and J lost 0 bases. The CDR3, as DNA: TGTGCCAGCTCGGGACAGTCTAACTATGGCTACACCTTC. This sequence encodes CASSGQSNYGYTF.

This clonotype was seen repeatedly, ten times or more. The genes are TRBV3-1 and TRBJ1-2, with D uncertain. The CDR3 has 15 residues. The V end was cut by 4 bases, the J end by 4 bases, with 16 bases between. The germline gives CDR1 LGHDT, CDR2 YNNKEL (reference sequence). For the CDR3, the DNA is TGTGCCAGCAGCCCCCCAGCGGGAGTCGGCTATGGCTACACCTTC. Encoded protein: CASSPPAGVGYGYTF.

This clonotype was seen more than once but under ten times. V usage is TRBV5-4 and J usage is TRBJ2-5; TRBD2 is a possible D gene (6 bases). V gave up 2 bases and J gave up 5 bases, with 16 bases separating them. The CDR3 has 15 amino acids. Germline CDR1 SGHNT, CDR2 YYREEE (reference sequence). The CDR3 coding sequence is TGTGCCAGCAGCTTTTATTCGGGAGTCCCGGAGACCCAGTACTTC. This codes for CASSFYSGVPETQYF.

This chain links TRBV11-1 with TRBJ2-1; 9 bases match TRBD2. The CDR3 is 16 amino acids. Germline CDR1 and CDR2: SGHAT and FQDESV (reference sequence). The V segment lost 3 bases and the J segment 5 bases; nucleotides outside the gene matches: 8. The CDR3 region is CASSFSRGGHHNEQFF. Here the CDR3 DNA reads TGTGCCAGCAGCTTCTCGCGGGGGGGCCACCACAATGAGCAGTTCTTC.

Turning to this clonotype: This may come from a read error, since a much larger clone is one base off. This rearrangement joins TRBV29-1 to TRBJ2-1; D possibly corresponds to TRBD2 (6 bases). V was trimmed by 4 bases and J by 3 bases, leaving 13 bases between them. Germline V lookup: CDR1 SQVTM, CDR2 ANQGSEA. The CDR3 has 14 amino acids. Here the CDR3 reads CSVGDGGSYNEQFF. CDR3 coding DNA: TGCAGCGTTGGGGACGGGGGAAGCTACAATGAGCAGTTCTTC.

Within the sample, this clonotype is medium-sized. V usage is TRBV12-3 or TRBV12-4 and J usage is TRBJ2-3; TRBD1 matches at 8 bases. CDR3 size: 12 residues. Germline trimming cut 6 bases from V and 9 bases from J; bases unmatched to any gene: 5. The CDR3 loop is CASSTGGRTQYF. DNA for the CDR3: TGTGCCAGCAGCACAGGGGGAAGGACGCAGTATTTT.

The sample holds many counts of this clonotype. This rearrangement joins TRBV19 to TRBJ2-1; 12 positions match TRBD2. The CDR3 runs to 16 residues. Germline V lookup: CDR1 LNHDA, CDR2 SQIVND (reference sequence). Unmatched junction bases numbered 11, after V lost 6 bases and J lost 8 bases. The CDR3 sequence is CASRRTSGMRADEQFF. DNA of the CDR3: TGTGCCAGTAGGAGGACTAGCGGGATGCGGGCGGATGAGCAGTTCTTC.

As to this clonotype: Mismatch with germline at one junction end may stem from a read error. This sequence joins TRBV30 and TRBJ2-5; D remains unclear. Germline lookup yields CDR1 GTSNPN and CDR2 SVGIG (reference sequence). The CDR3 is 17 amino acids. The CDR3 loop reads CTWSDKILRVHSVTQYF. DNA for the CDR3: TGTACCTGGAGCGACAAGATCCTCCGGGTTCATTCAGTGACCCAGTACTTC.

Ten or more counts support this clonotype. This sequence joins TRBV28 and TRBJ2-7; 10 nucleotides align to TRBD1. Germline trimming cut 7 bases from V and 4 bases from J; bases unmatched to any gene: 10. The CDR3 is made up of 15 amino acids. Germline V gene lookup returns CDR1 MDHEN and CDR2 SYDVKM. DNA for the CDR3: TGTGCCAGCACCTCCGGGACAGGGGTCGATTACGAGCAGTACTTC. This encodes CASTSGTGVDYEQYF.

The CDR3 nucleotides are TGCAGTGCTAGAGATATACAGCGGGAGATTAGCGGGGAGCTGTTTTTT. It codes for CSARDIQREISGELFF. V and J are TRBV20-1 and TRBJ2-2; 8 bases line up with TRBD2. Germline V gene data show CDR1 as DFQATT and CDR2 as SNEGSKA (reference sequence). There are 16 residues in the CDR3. The V and J ends lost 0 bases and 7 bases, in that order; junction bases with no gene match: 10.

This clonotype has a count of ten or more. A much more abundant neighbour one base away suggests this may be a read error. The chain carries TRBV12-3 or TRBV12-4 and TRBJ2-6; D possibly corresponds to TRBD1 (5 bases). This CDR3 has 16 amino acids. This chain's CDR3 is CASSLPQGTGTNVLTF. The DNA for the CDR3 is TGTGCCAGCAGTTTACCGCAGGGAACTGGGACCAACGTCCTGACTTTC.

This clonotype appeared many times. The J gene is TRBJ2-5, the V gene TRBV2, with a tentative D call TRBD1 (6 bases). The V gene lost 6 bases and the J gene lost 7 bases, with 15 bases spanning the gap. CDR1 is SNHLY and CDR2 is FYNNEI in the germline V gene. The length of the CDR3 is 13 residues. This chain's CDR3 is CASRKQGGLTQYF. CDR3 coding DNA: TGTGCCAGCAGAAAACAGGGTGGTCTGACCCAGTACTTC.

The chain links TRBV19 to TRBJ1-1; D call uncertain. CDR3 size: 13 residues. Trimming cost V 4 bases and J 4 bases, with 10 bases left between them. Looked up from germline, CDR1 is LNHDA and CDR2 is SQIVND (reference sequence). The CDR3 DNA sequence: TGTGCCAGTAGTACGGCCAGATCCACTGAAGCTTTCTTT. Residues: CASSTARSTEAFF.

This clonotype was observed many times. The chain links TRBV24-1 to TRBJ1-2; D gene unclear. CDR3 length: 14 residues. The germline gives CDR1 KGHDR, CDR2 SFDVKD. Trimming pared 5 bases from V and 4 bases from J, leaving 13 bases between. This CDR3 reads CATSGPGNLYGYTF. The CDR3 DNA is TGTGCCACCAGTGGCCCCGGGAACCTCTATGGCTACACCTTC.

Of note for this clonotype: This may stem from a read error, because a much larger clone lies one nucleotide away. The gene calls are TRBV7-2 and TRBJ1-1; no clear D gene. The CDR3 covers 13 residues. CDR1 is SGHTA and CDR2 is FQGNSA in the germline V gene. The CDR3 DNA is TGTGCCAGCAGCTTGGGGTGGGGAACTGAAGCTTCCTTT. Translation: CASSLGWGTEASF.

The J gene is TRBJ2-1, the V gene TRBV19; no reliable D call. Germline loops: CDR1 LNHDA, CDR2 SQIVND (reference sequence). CDR3 length: 15 residues. Between the trimmed V and J ends, which lost 4 bases and 4 bases, there was a span of 14 bases. CDR3 protein: CASSTMRESYNEQFF. For the CDR3, the DNA is TGTGCCAGTAGTACTATGAGAGAGTCATACAATGAGCAGTTCTTC.

The chain is built from TRBV18 and TRBJ2-3, with TRBD1 matching over 11 bases. CDR3 size: 17 residues. With V trimmed by 3 bases and J by 0 bases, 5 bases remained unmatched. Per germline, CDR1 KGHSH and CDR2 LQKENI. The CDR3 region has the DNA TGTGCCAGCTCACCGCTGGGGACAGGGGGTAGCACAGATACGCAGTATTTT. It translates to CASSPLGTGGSTDTQYF.

This clonotype was observed many times. This chain joins TRBV29-1 and TRBJ1-1, with D uncertain. The germline gives CDR1 SQVTM, CDR2 ANQGSEA. This CDR3 contains 15 residues. V shed 1 base and J shed 4 bases, with 16 bases lying between them. In DNA, the CDR3 is TGCAGCGTTGAAGGGTTTTTTGTGAGTGCCACTGAAGCTTTCTTT. Amino acid sequence: CSVEGFFVSATEAFF.

This clonotype was observed once. The gene calls are TRBV28 and TRBJ2-7, with D perhaps matching TRBD1 or TRBD2 (7 bases each). CDR3 length: 14 residues. CDR1 is MDHEN and CDR2 is SYDVKM in the germline V gene. The germline V and J ends were trimmed by 7 bases and 0 bases, with 13 bases remaining between them. The chain's CDR3 is CASTRGGSSYEQYF. The CDR3 nucleotides read TGTGCCAGCACCAGGGGGGGCAGCTCCTACGAGCAGTACTTC. Full variable domain (missing parts from reference TRBV28 and TRBJ2-7): DVKVTQSSRYLVKRTGEKVFLECVQDMDHENMFWYRQDPGLGLRLIYFSYDVKMKEKGDIPEGYSVSREKKERFSLILESASTNQTSMYLCASTRGGSSYEQYFGPGTRLTVT.

This clonotype was seen many times. This chain uses TRBV28 with TRBJ2-7; no definite D call. Trimming cost V 3 bases and J 4 bases, with 10 bases left between them. Germline V gene sequence: CDR1 MDHEN, CDR2 SYDVKM. This CDR3 is built from 13 residues. The CDR3: CASSFARVYEQYF. Written as DNA, the CDR3 is TGTGCCAGCAGTTTCGCGAGAGTGTACGAGCAGTACTTC.

This clonotype occurred many times. This rearrangement joins TRBV27 to TRBJ1-6; D uncertain. Trimming cost V 6 bases and J 10 bases, with 22 bases left between them. The CDR3 has 16 amino acids. Germline V gives CDR1 MNHEY, CDR2 SMNVEV (reference sequence). The CDR3 protein is CASRTLNLGSWSPLHF. The CDR3 region has the DNA TGTGCCAGCAGGACACTAAATCTAGGGAGTTGGTCACCCCTCCACTTT.

This clonotype was detected only a few times. V gene TRBV25-1 combines with J gene TRBJ1-2; D is undetermined. V shed 10 bases and J shed 0 bases, with 18 bases lying between them. The CDR3 runs 15 residues. The germline V gene has CDR1 MGHDK and CDR2 SYGVNS. CDR3 nucleotides: TGTGCCACCCTTTTGGGTCACTCACCTAACTATGGCTACACCTTC. Its protein product is CATLLGHSPNYGYTF.

This clonotype has ten or more counts. V usage is TRBV4-2 and J usage is TRBJ2-4; the match to TRBD2 covers 8 bases. Germline loops: CDR1 LGHNA, CDR2 YNFKEQ. CDR3 length equals 18 residues. The junction had 10 bases not matched to a gene; V was cut back by 2 bases and J by 1 base. The CDR3 DNA is TGTGCCAGCAGCCAAAGGAAGAGCGGGAGAGGGGCCAAAAACATTCAGTACTTC. Protein: CASSQRKSGRGAKNIQYF.

V gene TRBV5-8 combines with J gene TRBJ1-2; TRBD1 matches at 7 bases. The germline gives CDR1 SGHTS, CDR2 YDEGEE. The V segment lost 4 bases and the J segment 10 bases; nucleotides outside the gene matches: 16. There are 15 residues in the CDR3. The CDR3 nucleotides are TGTGCCAGCAGCCCAACCAAGGGGGCCCCCACATCCTACACCTTC. It specifies CASSPTKGAPTSYTF.

This clonotype was found many times. V and J are TRBV7-2 and TRBJ2-3, with D unresolved. Germline lookup yields CDR1 SGHTA and CDR2 FQGNSA. This CDR3 contains 14 residues. The V end lost 2 bases, the J end lost 2 bases, and 8 bases lay between the germline ends. CDR3 DNA: TGTGCCAGCAGCTTAATTTTGCCCACAGATACGCAGTATTTT. Amino acids: CASSLILPTDTQYF.